The present TCR beta chain was sequenced within a study of cytotoxic CD8 clonotypes in ibrutinib-treated CLL. T cells were sequenced at a targeted depth of 1 in 200,000 to 1 in 1 million. Produced via immunoSEQ multiplex PCR; TCRdb's table is partial and in-frame only. The sample contains about 310,000 clones, around four fifths of which appear only once. As regards this clone: The antigen remains undetermined.

Study-level results: Progressing patients had sampling times that differed from those of sustained-remission patients.

The CDR3 length is 15 residues. J gave up 2 bases and V 5 bases, and 7 bases lay outside the gene matches. Germline V gives CDR1 GTSNPN, CDR2 SVGIG (reference sequence). This receptor was taken from a human donor with chronic lymphocytic leukemia. The input for sequencing was PBMCs, taken before ibrutinib treatment. The chain uses TRBV30 and TRBJ1-2, with 11 bases identical to TRBD1. The CDR3 loop reads CAWGTGGSRNYGYTF. The DNA of the CDR3 is TGTGCCTGGGGGACAGGGGGTAGTAGGAACTATGGCTACACCTTC.